Listed here is a single T cell receptor (beta chain). This clonotype was found once. The target of this receptor is not known. Base qualities are missing; no much larger clone stands one base away. One read gives only weak evidence. The protocol used for the library was PCR. Sequencing was carried out with an Illumina HiSeq 2500. To normalize quantification of the TCRbeta repertoire, the TCR libraries were built with molecular barcoding that relied on unique molecular identifiers. The public reads were reprocessed in TCRdb via fastp at Q25 and MiXCR, keeping in-frame beta chains. Rows with one shared CDR3 protein collapse into an entry with the most common genes and DNA. The sample table shows 200,000 or so distinct CDR3 sequences, and approximately 6.9% are seen once. The ten largest account for just over 5.5% of the sample. The treatment or condition tag for this specimen amounts to: allogeneic hematopoietic cell transplantation with graft depleted of TCRalphabeta T cells and CD19 B cells. The children who served as transplant recipients had been given grafts of TCRalphabeta/CD19-depleted allogeneic hematopoietic cells.

The data belong to a study of T-cell reconstitution after alpha-beta-depleted transplantation in children listed by TCRdb under 2016. Notes on the research overall: The study quantitatively tracked T-cell immune reconstitution after TCRalphabeta/CD19-depleted allogeneic hematopoietic cell transplantation in children using TCR repertoire profiling. What the authors observed across the whole study: The apparently early alphabetaT-cell count recovery about two months after transplant was reportedly dependent on only several hundred rapidly expanded clones derived from non-depleted graft cells. The frequencies of hyperexpanded clones fell over the following months, and after one year, T-cell counts and TCRbeta diversity were mostly attributed to newly produced T cells. In some patients, high TCRbeta diversity at day 60 was attributed to recipient T cells and intrathymic progenitors that had survived conditioning.

Inclusive of the bounding cysteine and phenylalanine, the CDR3 is 16 residues long. The sequence is cut down to CDR3 DNA, 48 bases in frame from base 1. CDR1 and CDR2, per the germline V gene, are MNHNS and SASEGT. Trimming leaves V shorter by 7 bases and J shorter by 0 bases, with the junction holding 8 bases beyond the gene matches. The rearranged segments are TRBV6-1 and TRBJ2-1, and TRBD1 matches 8 of the central bases. The source was PBMCs, collected before TCRalphabeta/CD19-depleted stem cell transplant. The receptor was derived from a boy aged 2 to 10 with acute lymphoblastic leukemia, due to receive a stem cell transplant. For the CDR3, the sequence is CASTLSGQGSYNEQFF. The DNA is TGTGCCAGCACCCTATCCGGACAGGGCTCCTACAATGAGCAGTTCTTC.